Listed here are 6 T cell receptor beta chains from one sample, sequenced in a study of siplizumab effects on memory and regulatory T cells. Repertoires were generated with immunoSEQ multiplex PCR, while TCRdb's copy carries only in-frame clones and drops some. In the table there are roughly 120,000 clones, around 94% of which are singletons. Source material: non-Treg CD4+ T cells sorted from blood. These TCRs come from a human donor in good health.

V and J are TRBV19 and TRBJ1-2, with a tentative D call TRBD1 (5 bases). The CDR3 contains 15 residues. The germline V gene has CDR1 LNHDA and CDR2 SQIVND (reference sequence). Trimming pared 5 bases from V and 2 bases from J, leaving 15 bases between. CDR3 sequence: CASSPGPTSNYGYTF. CDR3 coding DNA: TGTGCCAGTAGTCCAGGGCCCACTTCCAACTATGGCTACACCTTC.

The chain recombines TRBV5-1 with TRBJ1-3; D remains unclear. V dropped 1 base and J dropped 8 bases, with 7 bases sitting between them. The CDR3 consists of 12 residues. Germline V gene data show CDR1 as SGHRS and CDR2 as YFSETQ. This CDR3 reads CASSLNQDTIYF. The DNA for the CDR3 is TGCGCCAGCAGCTTGAATCAGGACACCATATATTTT.

This chain uses TRBV15 with TRBJ1-1, with unresolved D. This CDR3 comprises 15 residues. V shed 0 bases and J shed 2 bases, with 10 bases lying between them. Germline V lookup: CDR1 LNHNV, CDR2 YYDKDF (reference sequence). Here the CDR3 reads CATSRDWQDNTEAFF. The CDR3 DNA reads TGTGCCACCAGCAGAGATTGGCAGGACAACACTGAAGCTTTCTTT.

The chain joins TRBV2 to TRBJ1-2; D perhaps matches TRBD1 (5 bases). The CDR3 has 14 residues. Trimming took off 6 bases at V and 6 bases at J, with 17 bases between the two ends. Germline CDR1 is SNHLY and CDR2 is FYNNEI. This chain's CDR3 is CASRETGLRDGYTF. CDR3 sequence (DNA): TGTGCCAGCAGGGAAACGGGACTGAGGGATGGCTACACCTTC.

J is TRBJ1-6 and V is TRBV30; perhaps TRBD1 as D (5 bases). Germline lookup yields CDR1 GTSNPN and CDR2 SVGIG (reference sequence). The CDR3 has 14 residues. V was clipped by 2 bases and J by 8 bases, with 13 bases between them. CDR3 in amino acids: CAWSTSWGDSPLHF. The CDR3 DNA is TGTGCCTGGAGTACAAGTTGGGGGGATTCACCCCTCCACTTT.

This chain links TRBV5-6 with TRBJ2-7; 8 bases align to TRBD1. V shed 0 bases, J shed 9 bases, and the junction held 5 bases outside the gene matches. CDR3 size: 13 residues. The V gene's germline CDR1 is SGHDT and CDR2 YYEEEE. CDR3 DNA: TGTGCCAGCAGCTTGGGACAGGGGTTCGGGCAGTACTTC. Translating gives CASSLGQGFGQYF.